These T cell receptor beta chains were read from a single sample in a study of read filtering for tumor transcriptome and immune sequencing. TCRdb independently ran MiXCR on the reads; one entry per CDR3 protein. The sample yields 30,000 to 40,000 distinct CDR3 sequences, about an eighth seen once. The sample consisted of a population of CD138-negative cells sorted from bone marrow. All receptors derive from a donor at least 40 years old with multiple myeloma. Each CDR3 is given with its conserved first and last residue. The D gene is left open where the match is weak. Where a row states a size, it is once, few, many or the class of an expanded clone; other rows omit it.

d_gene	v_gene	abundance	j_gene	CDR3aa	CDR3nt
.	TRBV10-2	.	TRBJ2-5	CASSLDSAKDEAQYF	TGCGCCAGCAGTTTAGACAGTGCTAAGGACGAGGCCCAGTACTTC
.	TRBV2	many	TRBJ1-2	CASNGPGVTF	TGTGCCAGCAACGGACCGGGCGTCACCTTC
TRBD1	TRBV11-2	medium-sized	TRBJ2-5	CASSVGTGGPETQYF	TGTGCCAGCAGCGTCGGGACAGGGGGCCCGGAGACCCAGTACTTC
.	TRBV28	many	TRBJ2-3	CASSFQGDTQYF	TGTGCCAGCAGTTTCCAAGGAGATACGCAGTATTTT
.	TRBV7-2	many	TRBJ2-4	CASSPSIAKNIQYF	TGTGCCAGCAGCCCATCCATAGCCAAAAACATTCAGTACTTC
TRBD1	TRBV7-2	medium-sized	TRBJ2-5	CASSLGTGGQETQYF	TGTGCCAGCAGCTTAGGGACAGGCGGTCAAGAGACCCAGTACTTC
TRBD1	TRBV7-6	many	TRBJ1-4	CASSPAGGREKLFF	TGTGCCAGCAGCCCTGCAGGGGGCAGAGAAAAACTGTTTTTT
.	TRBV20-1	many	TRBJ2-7	CSALTGLGEQYF	TGCAGTGCTTTAACAGGGTTGGGCGAGCAGTACTTC
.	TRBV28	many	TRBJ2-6	CASSWVGGANVLTF	TGTGCCAGCAGTTGGGTGGGGGGGGCCAACGTCCTGACTTTC
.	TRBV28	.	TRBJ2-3	CASSSEGGGTDTQYF	TGTGCCAGCAGTTCCGAGGGGGGTGGCACAGATACGCAGTATTTT
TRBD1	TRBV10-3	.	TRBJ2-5	CAISPGTGFETQYF	TGTGCCATCAGCCCCGGGACAGGGTTTGAGACCCAGTACTTC
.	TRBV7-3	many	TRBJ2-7	CASSLYPSSSYEQYF	TGTGCCAGCAGCTTATACCCCTCTAGCTCCTACGAGCAGTACTTC
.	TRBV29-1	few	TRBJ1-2	CSVGGVIGANYGYTF	TGCAGCGTTGGGGGTGTAATCGGAGCTAACTATGGCTACACCTTC
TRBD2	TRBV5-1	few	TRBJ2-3	CASSLGTSGGTDTQYF	TGCGCCAGCAGCCTGGGGACTAGCGGTGGCACAGATACGCAGTATTTT
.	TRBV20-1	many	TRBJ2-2	CSAREETAAGELFF	TGCAGTGCTAGAGAGGAGACGGCCGCCGGGGAGCTGTTTTTT
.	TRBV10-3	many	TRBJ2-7	CAIMRSGGEQYF	TGTGCCATCATGAGGAGCGGAGGCGAGCAGTACTTC
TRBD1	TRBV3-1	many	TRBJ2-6	CASSRGQGASSGANVLTF	TGTGCCAGCAGCCGAGGACAGGGGGCCAGCTCTGGGGCCAACGTCCTGACTTTC
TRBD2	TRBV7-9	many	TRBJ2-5	CASSDLAAQETQYF	TGTGCCAGCAGCGACCTAGCGGCTCAAGAGACCCAGTACTTC
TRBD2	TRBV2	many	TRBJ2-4	CASRGGGAINIQYF	TGTGCCAGCAGGGGCGGGGGGGCCATAAACATTCAGTACTTC
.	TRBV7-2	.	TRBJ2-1	CASSLRRDEQFF	TGTGCCAGCAGCTTACGGAGAGATGAGCAGTTCTTC
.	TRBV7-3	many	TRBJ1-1	CASSADSNTEAFF	TGTGCCAGCAGCGCAGATAGTAACACTGAAGCTTTCTTT
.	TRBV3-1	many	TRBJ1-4	CASSHSGKLFF	TGTGCCAGCAGCCATAGTGGAAAACTGTTTTTT
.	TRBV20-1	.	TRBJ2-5	CSASRGPQETQHF	TGCAGTGCTAGCCGGGGACCGCAAGAGACCCAGCACTTC
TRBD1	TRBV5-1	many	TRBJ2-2	CASRPGQPNTGELFF	TGCGCCAGCAGGCCGGGACAGCCGAACACCGGGGAGCTGTTTTTT
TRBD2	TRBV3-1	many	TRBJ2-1	CASSTRGGSYNEQFF	TGTGCCAGCAGCACGCGCGGGGGGTCCTACAATGAGCAGTTCTTC
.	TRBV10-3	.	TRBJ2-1	CAISELQQGTYNEQFF	TGTGCCATCAGTGAGTTGCAGCAGGGTACCTACAATGAGCAGTTCTTC
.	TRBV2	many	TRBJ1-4	CASSTRTGTLDGKLFF	TGTGCCAGCAGTACCCGGACCGGGACTCTAGATGGAAAACTGTTTTTT
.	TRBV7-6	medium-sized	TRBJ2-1	CASSLEGDEQFF	TGTGCCAGCAGCTTAGAGGGGGATGAGCAGTTCTTC
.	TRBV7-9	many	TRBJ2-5	CASSPNLQETQYF	TGTGCCAGCAGCCCAAACCTTCAAGAGACCCAGTACTTC
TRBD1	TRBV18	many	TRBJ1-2	CASSPTGVEGYTF	TGTGCCAGCTCACCAACAGGGGTCGAAGGCTACACCTTC
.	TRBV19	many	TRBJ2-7	CASSSAGTNTYEQYF	TGTGCCAGTAGTTCGGCCGGGACAAATACCTACGAGCAGTACTTC
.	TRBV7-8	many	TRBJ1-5	CASMTGRGQPQHF	TGTGCCAGCATGACGGGGCGGGGGCAGCCCCAGCATTTT
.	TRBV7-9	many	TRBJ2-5	CASSSTDGAQETQYF	TGTGCCAGCAGCTCGACCGACGGGGCCCAAGAGACCCAGTACTTC
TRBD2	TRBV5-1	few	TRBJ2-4	CASSLVSAGVTKNIQYF	TGCGCCAGCAGCTTGGTTTCCGCGGGGGTAACCAAAAACATTCAGTACTTC
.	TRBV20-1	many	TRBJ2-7	CSARGETDYEQYF	TGCAGTGCTAGAGGCGAGACAGACTACGAGCAGTACTTC
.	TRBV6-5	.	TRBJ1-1	CASSAPSGASTEAFF	TGTGCCAGCAGTGCCCCATCAGGGGCGAGCACTGAAGCTTTCTTT
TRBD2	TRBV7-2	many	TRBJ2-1	CASSLTSGYNEQFF	TGTGCCAGCAGCTTAACTAGCGGTTACAATGAGCAGTTCTTC